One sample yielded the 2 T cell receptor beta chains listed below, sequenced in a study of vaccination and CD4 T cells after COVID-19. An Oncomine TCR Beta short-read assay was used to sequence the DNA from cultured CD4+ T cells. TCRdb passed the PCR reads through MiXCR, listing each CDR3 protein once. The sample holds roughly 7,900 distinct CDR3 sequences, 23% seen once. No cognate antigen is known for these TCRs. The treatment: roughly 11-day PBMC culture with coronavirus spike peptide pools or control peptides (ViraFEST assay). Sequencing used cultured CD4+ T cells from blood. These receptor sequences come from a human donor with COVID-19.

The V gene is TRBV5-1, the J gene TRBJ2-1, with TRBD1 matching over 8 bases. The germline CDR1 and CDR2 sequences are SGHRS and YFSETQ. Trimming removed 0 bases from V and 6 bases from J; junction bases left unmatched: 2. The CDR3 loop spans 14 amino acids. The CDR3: CASSLGTGSNEQFF. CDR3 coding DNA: TGCGCCAGCAGCTTGGGGACAGGGTCCAATGAGCAGTTCTTC. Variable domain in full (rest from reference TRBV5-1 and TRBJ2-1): KAGVTQTPRYLIKTRGQQVTLSCSPISGHRSVSWYQQTPGQGLQFLFEYFSETQRNKGNFPGRFSGRQFSNSRSEMNVSTLELGDSALYLCASSLGTGSNEQFFGPGTRLTVL.

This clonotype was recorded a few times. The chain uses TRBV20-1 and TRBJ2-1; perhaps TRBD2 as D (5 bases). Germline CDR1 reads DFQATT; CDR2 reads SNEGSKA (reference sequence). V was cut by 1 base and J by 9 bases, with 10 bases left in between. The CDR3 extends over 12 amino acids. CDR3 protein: CSARVGTSEQFF. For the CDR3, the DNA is TGCAGTGCTAGAGTTGGCACTAGTGAGCAGTTCTTC.